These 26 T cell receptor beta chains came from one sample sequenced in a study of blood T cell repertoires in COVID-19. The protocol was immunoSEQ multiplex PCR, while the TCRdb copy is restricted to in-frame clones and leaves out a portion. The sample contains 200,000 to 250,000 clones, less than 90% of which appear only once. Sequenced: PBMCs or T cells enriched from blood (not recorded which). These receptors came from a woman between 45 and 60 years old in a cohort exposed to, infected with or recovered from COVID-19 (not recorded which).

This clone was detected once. The CDR3 DNA sequence: TGTGCCAGCAGTCTACGACCGGGACAGGGCACCTACGAGCAGTACTTC. Residues: CASSLRPGQGTYEQYF. The chain recombines TRBV6-2 or TRBV6-3 with TRBJ2-7; 9 bases map to TRBD1. The trim removed 5 bases at V and 2 bases at J, leaving 10 bases unmatched. The CDR3 is 16 amino acids. Germline V gene sequence: CDR1 MNHEY, CDR2 SVGEGT.

The CDR3, as DNA: TGTGCCAGCAGCCCCAGGGGGTTGGGAAACACTGAAGCTTTCTTT. Its translation: CASSPRGLGNTEAFF. The chain joins TRBV9 to TRBJ1-1; 7 nucleotides agree with TRBD1. V shed 4 bases, J shed 2 bases, and the junction held 8 bases outside the gene matches. Germline V gene data show CDR1 as SGDLS and CDR2 as YYNGEE. CDR3 length equals 15 residues. Complete variable domain (other parts from reference TRBV9 and TRBJ1-1): DSGVTQTPKHLITATGQRVTLRCSPRSGDLSVYWYQQSLDQGLQFLIQYYNGEERAKGNILERFSAQQFPDLHSELNLSSLELGDSALYFCASSPRGLGNTEAFFGQGTRLTVV.

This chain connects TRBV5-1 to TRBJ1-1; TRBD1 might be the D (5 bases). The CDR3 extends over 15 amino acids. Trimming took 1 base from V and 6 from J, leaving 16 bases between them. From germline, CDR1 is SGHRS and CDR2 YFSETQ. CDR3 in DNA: TGCGCCAGCAGCTTGATGGCCAGGGCGGGATCTGAAGCTTTCTTT. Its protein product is CASSLMARAGSEAFF.

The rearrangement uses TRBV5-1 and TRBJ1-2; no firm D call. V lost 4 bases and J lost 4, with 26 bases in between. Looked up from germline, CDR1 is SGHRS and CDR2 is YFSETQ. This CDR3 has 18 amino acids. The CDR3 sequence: CASSVTWTGRTMGYGYTF. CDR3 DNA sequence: TGCGCCAGCAGCGTGACTTGGACGGGAAGAACGATGGGCTATGGCTACACCTTC.

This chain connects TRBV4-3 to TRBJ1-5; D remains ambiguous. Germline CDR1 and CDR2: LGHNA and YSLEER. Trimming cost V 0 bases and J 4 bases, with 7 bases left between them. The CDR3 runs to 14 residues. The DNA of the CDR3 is TGCGCCAGCAGCCAAGATGGGAGGAATCAGCCCCAGCATTTT. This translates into CASSQDGRNQPQHF.

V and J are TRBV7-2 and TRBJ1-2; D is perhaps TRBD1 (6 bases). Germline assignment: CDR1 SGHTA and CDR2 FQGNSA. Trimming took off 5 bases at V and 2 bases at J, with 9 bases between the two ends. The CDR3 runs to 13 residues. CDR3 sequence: CASSRDRNYGYTF. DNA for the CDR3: TGTGCCAGCAGCCGCGACAGGAACTATGGCTACACCTTC.

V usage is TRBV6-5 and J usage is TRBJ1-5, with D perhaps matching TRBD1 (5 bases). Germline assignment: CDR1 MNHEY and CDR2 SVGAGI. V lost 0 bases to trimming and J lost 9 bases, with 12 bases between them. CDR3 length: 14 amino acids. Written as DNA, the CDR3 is TGTGCCAGCAGTTACTCCGGGCTTCAGGGGCCCCAGCATTTT. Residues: CASSYSGLQGPQHF.

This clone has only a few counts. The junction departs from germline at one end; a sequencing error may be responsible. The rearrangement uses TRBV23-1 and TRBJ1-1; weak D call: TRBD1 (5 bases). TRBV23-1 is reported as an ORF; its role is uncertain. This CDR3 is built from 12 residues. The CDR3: CASSQSIDRSEF. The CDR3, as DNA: TGCGCCAGCAGTCAATCGATAGACAGAAGCGAATTT.

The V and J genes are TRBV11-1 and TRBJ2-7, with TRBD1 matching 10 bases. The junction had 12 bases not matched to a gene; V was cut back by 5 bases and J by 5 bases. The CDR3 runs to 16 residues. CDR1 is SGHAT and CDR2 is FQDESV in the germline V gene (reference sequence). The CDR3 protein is CASSPRRGTGVHEQYF. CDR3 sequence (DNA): TGTGCCAGCAGCCCGCGGAGGGGGACAGGGGTCCACGAGCAGTACTTC.

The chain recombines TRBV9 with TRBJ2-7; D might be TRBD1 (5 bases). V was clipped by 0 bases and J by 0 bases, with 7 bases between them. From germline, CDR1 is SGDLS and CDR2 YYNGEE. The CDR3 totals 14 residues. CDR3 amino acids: CASSVVQDSYEQYF. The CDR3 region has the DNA TGTGCCAGCAGCGTAGTACAGGACTCCTACGAGCAGTACTTC.

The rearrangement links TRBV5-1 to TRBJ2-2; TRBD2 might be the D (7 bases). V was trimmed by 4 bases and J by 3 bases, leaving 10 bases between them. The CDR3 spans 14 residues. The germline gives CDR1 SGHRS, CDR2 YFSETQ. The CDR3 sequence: CASSGGAYTGELFF. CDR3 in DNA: TGCGCCAGCAGCGGGGGGGCCTACACCGGGGAGCTGTTTTTT.

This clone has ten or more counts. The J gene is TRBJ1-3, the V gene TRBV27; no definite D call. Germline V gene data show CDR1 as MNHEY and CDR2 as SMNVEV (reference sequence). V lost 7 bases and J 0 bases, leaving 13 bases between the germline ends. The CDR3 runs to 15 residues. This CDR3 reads CASKPEGSSGNTIYF. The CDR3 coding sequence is TGTGCCAGCAAACCAGAAGGGAGCTCTGGAAACACCATATATTTT.

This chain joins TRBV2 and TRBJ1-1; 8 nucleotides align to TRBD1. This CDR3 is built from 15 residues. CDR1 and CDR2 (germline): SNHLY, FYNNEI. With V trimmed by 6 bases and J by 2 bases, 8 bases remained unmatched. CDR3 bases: TGTGCCAGCAGGAGAAATGACAGGGGAAACACTGAAGCTTTCTTT. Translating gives CASRRNDRGNTEAFF.

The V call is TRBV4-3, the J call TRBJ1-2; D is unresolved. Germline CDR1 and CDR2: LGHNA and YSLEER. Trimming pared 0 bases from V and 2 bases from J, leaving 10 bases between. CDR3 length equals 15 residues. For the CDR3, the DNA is TGCGCCAGCAGCCAAGAGGTTGCGGGGAACTATGGCTACACCTTC. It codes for CASSQEVAGNYGYTF.

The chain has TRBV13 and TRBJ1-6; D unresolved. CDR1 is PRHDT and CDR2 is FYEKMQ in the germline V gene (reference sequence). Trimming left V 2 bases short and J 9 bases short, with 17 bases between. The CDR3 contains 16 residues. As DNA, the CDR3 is TGTGCCAGCAGCTTAAGGACGTCGGGATGGGGTTCACCCCTCCACTTT. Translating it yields CASSLRTSGWGSPLHF.

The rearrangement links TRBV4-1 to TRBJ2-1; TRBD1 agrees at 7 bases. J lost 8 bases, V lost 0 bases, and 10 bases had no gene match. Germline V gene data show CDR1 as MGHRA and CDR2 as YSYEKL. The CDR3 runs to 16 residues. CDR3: CASSQDRGYRGYEQFF. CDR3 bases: TGCGCCAGCAGCCAAGACAGGGGGTACAGGGGATATGAGCAGTTCTTC.

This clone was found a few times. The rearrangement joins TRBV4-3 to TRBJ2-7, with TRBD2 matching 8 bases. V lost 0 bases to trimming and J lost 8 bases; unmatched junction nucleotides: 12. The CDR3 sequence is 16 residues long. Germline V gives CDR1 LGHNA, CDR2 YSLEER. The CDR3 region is CASSQDLTSGSFQQYF. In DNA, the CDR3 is TGCGCCAGCAGCCAAGATTTAACTAGCGGATCGTTTCAGCAGTACTTC.

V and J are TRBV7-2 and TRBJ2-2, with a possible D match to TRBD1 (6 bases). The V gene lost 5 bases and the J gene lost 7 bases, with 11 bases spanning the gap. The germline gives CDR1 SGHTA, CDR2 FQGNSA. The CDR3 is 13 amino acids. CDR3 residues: CASSQGIYGELFF. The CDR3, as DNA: TGTGCCAGCAGCCAGGGGATCTACGGGGAGCTGTTTTTT.

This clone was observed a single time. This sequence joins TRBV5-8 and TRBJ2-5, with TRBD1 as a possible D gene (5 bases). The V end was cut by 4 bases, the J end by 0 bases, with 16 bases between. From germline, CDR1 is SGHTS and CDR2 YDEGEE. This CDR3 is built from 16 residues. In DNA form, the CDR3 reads TGTGCCAGCAGCCCCTACGGCCAGGGAAACCAAGAGACCCAGTACTTC. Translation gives CASSPYGQGNQETQYF.

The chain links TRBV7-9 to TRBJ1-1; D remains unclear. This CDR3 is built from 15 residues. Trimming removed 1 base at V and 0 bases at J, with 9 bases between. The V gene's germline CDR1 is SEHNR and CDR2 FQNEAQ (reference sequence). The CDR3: CASSLVQIMNTEAFF. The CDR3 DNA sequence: TGTGCCAGCAGCTTAGTACAGATCATGAACACTGAAGCTTTCTTT.

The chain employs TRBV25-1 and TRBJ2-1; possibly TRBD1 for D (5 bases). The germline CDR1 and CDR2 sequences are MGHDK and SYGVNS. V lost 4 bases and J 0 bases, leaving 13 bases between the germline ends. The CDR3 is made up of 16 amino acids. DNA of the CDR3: TGTGCCAGCAGTGTCAACAGGTACAGCTCCTACAATGAGCAGTTCTTC. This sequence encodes CASSVNRYSSYNEQFF.

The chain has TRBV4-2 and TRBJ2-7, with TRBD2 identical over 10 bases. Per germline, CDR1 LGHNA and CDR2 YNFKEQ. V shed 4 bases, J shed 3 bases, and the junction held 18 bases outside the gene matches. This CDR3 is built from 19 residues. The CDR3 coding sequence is TGTGCCAGCAGCCCTCTCCAATCACCCGGGACTAGCGATTACTACGAGCAGTACTTC. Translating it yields CASSPLQSPGTSDYYEQYF.

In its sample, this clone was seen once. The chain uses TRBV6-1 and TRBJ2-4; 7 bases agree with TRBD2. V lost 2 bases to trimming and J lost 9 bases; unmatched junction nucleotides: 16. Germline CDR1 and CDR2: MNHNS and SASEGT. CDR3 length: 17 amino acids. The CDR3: CASSERQRGRSISIQYF. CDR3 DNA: TGTGCCAGCAGTGAAAGACAGCGGGGCCGCTCGATATCCATTCAGTACTTC.

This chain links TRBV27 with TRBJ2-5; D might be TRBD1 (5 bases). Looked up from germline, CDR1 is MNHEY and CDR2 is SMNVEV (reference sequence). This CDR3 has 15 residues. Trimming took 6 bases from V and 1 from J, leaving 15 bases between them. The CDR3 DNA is TGTGCCAGCAGCAGCAGATCAGGGTCCCAAGAGACCCAGTACTTC. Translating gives CASSSRSGSQETQYF.

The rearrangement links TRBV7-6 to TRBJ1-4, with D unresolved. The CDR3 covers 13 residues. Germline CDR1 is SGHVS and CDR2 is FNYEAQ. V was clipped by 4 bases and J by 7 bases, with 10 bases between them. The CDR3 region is CASSSAAREKLFF. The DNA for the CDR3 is TGTGCCAGCAGCTCCGCGGCACGTGAAAAACTGTTTTTT.

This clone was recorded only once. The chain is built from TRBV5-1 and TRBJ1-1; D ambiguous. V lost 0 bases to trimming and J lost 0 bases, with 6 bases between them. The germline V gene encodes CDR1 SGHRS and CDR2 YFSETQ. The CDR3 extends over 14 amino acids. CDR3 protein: CASSLAQLNTEAFF. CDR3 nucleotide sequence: TGCGCCAGCAGCTTGGCACAGCTGAACACTGAAGCTTTCTTT.